This T cell receptor beta chain was recovered during a study of vaccination and CD4 T cells after COVID-19. About the research overall: Convalescent participants consisted of six males and four females, two being Hispanic. Post-vaccine sampling followed dose two by a median approximately 74 days (range 14 to 241). The authors exposed cells to overlapping spike peptides derived from SARS-CoV-2, HCoV-NL63, HCoV-OC43 and HCoV-229E.

As concerns this clonotype: Its specificity is not known.

As to treatment: approximately 9-day PBMC culture with coronavirus spike peptide pools or control peptides (ViraFEST assay). Cultures got half-medium changes with IL-2 on days 3 and 7. The V end was cut by 7 bases, the J end by 7 bases, with 8 bases between. The CDR3 consists of 10 residues. Germline V CDR1 and CDR2: DFQATT, SNEGSKA (reference sequence). The Oncomine TCR Beta short-read assay was what sequenced the DNA obtained from cultured CD4+ T cells. TCRdb re-called the PCR reads with MiXCR, one entry per CDR3 protein. The sample carries 15,000 to 17,000 distinct CDR3 sequences, 39% recorded once.

This chain uses TRBV20-1 with TRBJ2-1; D unclear. The TCR comes from a human donor who had recovered from COVID-19. The sequencing used CD4+ T cells from blood, cultured in vitro, collected before SARS-CoV-2 vaccination. CDR3 in DNA: TGCAGTGTTTCCGGTAATGAGCAGTTCTTC. This translates into CSVSGNEQFF.